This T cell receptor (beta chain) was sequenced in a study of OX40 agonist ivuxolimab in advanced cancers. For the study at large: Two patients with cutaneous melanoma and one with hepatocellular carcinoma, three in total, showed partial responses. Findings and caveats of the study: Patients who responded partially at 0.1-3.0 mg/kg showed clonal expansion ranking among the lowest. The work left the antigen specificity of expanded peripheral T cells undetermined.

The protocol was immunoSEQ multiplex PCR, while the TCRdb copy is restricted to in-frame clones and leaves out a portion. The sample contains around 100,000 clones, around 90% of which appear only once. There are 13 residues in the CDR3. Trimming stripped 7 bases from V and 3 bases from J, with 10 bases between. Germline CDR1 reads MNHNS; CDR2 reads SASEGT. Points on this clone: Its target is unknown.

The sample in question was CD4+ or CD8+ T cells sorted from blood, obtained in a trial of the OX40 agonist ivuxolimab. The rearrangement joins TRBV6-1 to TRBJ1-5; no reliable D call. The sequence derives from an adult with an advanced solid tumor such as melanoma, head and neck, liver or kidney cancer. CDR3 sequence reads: CASNTLTNQPQHF. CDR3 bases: TGTGCCAGCAATACCCTCACCAATCAGCCCCAGCATTTT.